One and the same sample provided the 31 T cell receptor beta chains below, sequenced in a study of cytotoxic CD8 clonotypes in ibrutinib-treated CLL. TCRdb's copy holds only in-frame clones and misses some; the assay was immunoSEQ multiplex PCR. This sample has over 250,000 clones; roughly four fifths occur once, and the top ten carry approximately 5.1%. The sample here was PBMCs, taken at disease progression, from a patient treated with ibrutinib. The receptor source for this set is a human donor with chronic lymphocytic leukemia.

This clone was counted a single time. The chain has TRBV11-2 and TRBJ1-2; weak D call: TRBD1 (6 bases). V was clipped by 7 bases and J by 6 bases, with 15 bases between them. The CDR3 runs to 13 residues. Per the germline V gene, CDR1 is SGHAT and CDR2 is FQNNGV. DNA of the CDR3: TGTGCCAGCAAGGATACAGGGTACGATGGCTACACCTTC. It codes for CASKDTGYDGYTF.

This chain connects TRBV10-3 to TRBJ1-1, with unresolved D. V lost 0 bases and J 5 bases, leaving 16 bases between the germline ends. This CDR3 is built from 16 residues. Per germline, CDR1 ENHRY and CDR2 SYGVKD. The CDR3 loop is CAISESIVLVGTEAFF. CDR3 coding DNA: TGTGCCATCAGTGAGTCGATAGTCCTGGTGGGGACTGAAGCTTTCTTT.

In DNA, the CDR3 is TGCAGCGTTGCTGAAAGGTCCCAGATGGAGACCCAGTACTTC. Amino acids: CSVAERSQMETQYF. The rearrangement links TRBV29-1 to TRBJ2-5, with D unresolved. This CDR3 comprises 14 residues. Germline values: CDR1 SQVTM, CDR2 ANQGSEA. Trimming took 4 bases from V and 5 from J, leaving 17 bases between them.

This clone was seen more than once but under ten times. This rearrangement joins TRBV5-1 to TRBJ2-2; 7 bases are a match to TRBD2. CDR3 size: 15 residues. CDR1 SGHRS and CDR2 YFSETQ come from the germline V gene. With V trimmed by 0 bases and J by 4 bases, 3 bases remained unmatched. The DNA for the CDR3 is TGCGCCAGCAGCTTGGCTACTAGCGTCACCGGGGAGCTGTTTTTT. This encodes CASSLATSVTGELFF.

The V and J genes are TRBV10-1 and TRBJ2-7; weak D call: TRBD2 (6 bases). The CDR3 runs to 14 residues. Germline CDR1 and CDR2: WNHNN and SYGVQD (reference sequence). The V and J ends lost 7 bases and 4 bases respectively, with 17 bases between them. The CDR3 sequence: CASTQRGSRYEQYF. CDR3 DNA sequence: TGCGCCAGCACGCAACGGGGGTCACGGTACGAGCAGTACTTC.

The J gene is TRBJ2-3, the V gene TRBV7-8, with D tentatively TRBD1 or TRBD2 (6 bases each). From germline, CDR1 is SGHVS and CDR2 FQNEAQ. The ends were cut back, 2 bases at V and 1 base at J, with 16 bases in the middle. This CDR3 has 17 residues. Here the CDR3 reads CASSLNTIGGGTDTQYF. CDR3 nucleotide sequence: TGTGCCAGCAGCTTAAATACTATCGGGGGCGGCACAGATACGCAGTATTTT. The entire variable domain, with the rest obtained from reference TRBV7-8 and TRBJ2-3, is as follows: GAGVSQSPRYKVAKRGQDVALRCDPISGHVSLFWYQQALGQGPEFLTYFQNEAQLDKSGLPSDRFFAERPEGSVSTLKIQRTQQEDSAVYLCASSLNTIGGGTDTQYFGPGTRLTVL.

The chain is built from TRBV5-4 and TRBJ1-6; no reliable D call. Trimming took 0 bases from V and 12 from J, leaving 19 bases between them. In germline, CDR1 is SGHNT, CDR2 YYREEE (reference sequence). The CDR3 is 16 amino acids. This CDR3 reads CASSLEGIVGSIPLHF. The CDR3 nucleotides are TGTGCCAGCAGCTTGGAGGGTATTGTGGGTTCTATACCCCTCCACTTT.

This clone was recorded only once. The V gene is TRBV2, the J gene TRBJ2-3; the match to TRBD1 covers 10 bases. V was clipped by 10 bases and J by 3 bases; unmatched bases: 10. CDR1 is SNHLY, CDR2 FYNNEI, per germline. This CDR3 is 15 amino acids long. For the CDR3, the DNA is TGTGCCACACCGGGACAGGGGATCGTGACAGATACGCAGTATTTT. Residues: CATPGQGIVTDTQYF.

The genes are TRBV7-2 and TRBJ2-7; TRBD2 agrees at 13 bases. The V segment lost 1 base and the J segment 6 bases; nucleotides outside the gene matches: 0. Germline V gives CDR1 SGHTA, CDR2 FQGNSA. The CDR3 consists of 14 residues. The CDR3 DNA is TGTGCCAGCAGCTTAGGACTAGCGGGAGGCGAGCAGTACTTC. Residues: CASSLGLAGGEQYF.

This clone was observed a few times. This chain uses TRBV19 with TRBJ2-5; TRBD2 matches 8 bases. Per the germline V gene, CDR1 is LNHDA and CDR2 is SQIVND (reference sequence). V dropped 2 bases and J dropped 2; count of bases not matched to a gene: 4. CDR3 length: 15 amino acids. The CDR3 sequence: CASSIWRGAQETQYF. The CDR3, as DNA: TGTGCCAGTAGTATATGGCGGGGGGCTCAAGAGACCCAGTACTTC.

As for this clone: Mismatch with germline at one junction end may stem from a read error. The chain is built from TRBV7-9 and TRBJ2-3, with D perhaps TRBD2 (5 bases). The V gene's germline CDR1 is SEHNR and CDR2 FQNEAQ (reference sequence). The CDR3 extends over 16 amino acids. The CDR3 DNA reads as TGTGCCAGCAGCTTAGTCGGTACTGCTAGCAGAGATACGCAGTATTTT. Its protein product is CASSLVGTASRDTQYF.

This clone has only one observation. The gene calls are TRBV29-1 and TRBJ2-3, with TRBD1 matching over 8 bases. The CDR3 extends over 11 amino acids. Germline V gene data show CDR1 as SQVTM and CDR2 as ANQGSEA. V shed 7 bases and J 6 bases; nucleotides not matched to a gene: 3. The DNA for the CDR3 is TGCAGCGCTGGACAGGGTGATACGCAGTATTTT. As protein: CSAGQGDTQYF.

The rearrangement joins TRBV19 to TRBJ2-6, with D tentatively TRBD2 (5 bases). Trimming pared 3 bases from V and 1 base from J, leaving 7 bases between. Per the germline V gene, CDR1 is LNHDA and CDR2 is SQIVND (reference sequence). This CDR3 contains 15 residues. The CDR3 here is CASSIPGSGANVLTF. In DNA, the CDR3 is TGTGCCAGTAGTATTCCGGGATCTGGGGCCAACGTCCTGACTTTC.

In its sample, this clone was seen a few times. The chain combines TRBV10-2 with TRBJ1-2, with unresolved D. The CDR3 totals 13 residues. V gave up 7 bases and J gave up 6 bases, with 15 bases separating them. Germline V gives CDR1 WSHSY, CDR2 SAAADI. The CDR3 protein is CASTGSEFDGYTF. Written as DNA, the CDR3 is TGCGCCAGCACCGGGAGCGAATTTGATGGCTACACCTTC.

The chain combines TRBV11-2 with TRBJ2-7; tentatively, D is TRBD2 (6 bases). Trimming cost V 5 bases and J 4 bases, with 18 bases left between them. This CDR3 is built from 15 residues. Germline V CDR1 and CDR2: SGHAT, FQNNGV. The CDR3 region is CASSPSGSDGYEQYF. For the CDR3, the DNA is TGTGCCAGCAGCCCGAGCGGGTCGGATGGATACGAGCAGTACTTC.

This clone has just one count. The gene calls are TRBV5-8 and TRBJ2-1; 7 nucleotides match TRBD1. The CDR3 length is 14 residues. V lost 7 bases to trimming and J lost 6 bases; unmatched junction nucleotides: 10. In germline, CDR1 is SGHTS, CDR2 YDEGEE. Here the CDR3 DNA reads TGTGCCAGCTCCAGGATAGCAGGGGGCAATGAGCAGTTCTTC. This sequence encodes CASSRIAGGNEQFF.

CDR3 coding DNA: TGCGCCAGCAGCGGTGACAGGAGAGGTGAAGCTTTCTTT. This sequence encodes CASSGDRRGEAFF. V is TRBV4-1 and J is TRBJ1-1; D is possibly TRBD1 (6 bases). The CDR3 runs to 13 residues. The germline V gene has CDR1 MGHRA and CDR2 YSYEKL. V was shortened by 5 bases and J by 7 bases, with 14 bases between the two germline ends.

The J gene is TRBJ2-3, the V gene TRBV7-9, with TRBD2 identical over 8 bases. V trimming: 3 bases; J trimming: 6 bases; junction bases outside the gene matches: 8. Germline CDR1 SEHNR, CDR2 FQNEAQ (reference sequence). The CDR3 runs 15 residues. In DNA form, the CDR3 reads TGTGCCAGCAGCTTCAGCGCGGGGGGCTGGGATACGCAGTATTTT. It codes for CASSFSAGGWDTQYF.

This rearrangement joins TRBV4-3 to TRBJ2-1; D unclear. CDR1 is LGHNA, CDR2 YSLEER, per germline. CDR3 length: 16 residues. Trimming cost V 4 bases and J 5 bases, with 18 bases left between them. The CDR3 DNA reads as TGCGCCAGCAGCCTCTTTCGGCAAACCCGTCACAATGAGCAGTTCTTC. This sequence encodes CASSLFRQTRHNEQFF.

The chain carries TRBV20-1 and TRBJ1-2; D perhaps matches TRBD1 (5 bases). The CDR3 consists of 11 residues. Germline V lookup: CDR1 DFQATT, CDR2 SNEGSKA (reference sequence). CDR3 bases: TGCGTCGGGGCGGGGGATTATGGCTACACCTTC. This encodes CVGAGDYGYTF.

V is TRBV2 and J is TRBJ2-1; possibly TRBD1 for D (5 bases). CDR1 is SNHLY, CDR2 FYNNEI, per germline. V lost 5 bases and J lost 15, with 17 bases in between. The CDR3 sequence is 12 residues long. The CDR3 DNA reads TGTGCCAGCAGTAGTCCCCTTGAAGGGGCGTTCTTC. It is translated as CASSSPLEGAFF.

CDR3 amino acids: CASSVEPSSPLHF. The CDR3 DNA is TGTGCCAGCAGCGTAGAGCCCTCGTCACCCCTCCACTTT. This chain uses TRBV9 with TRBJ1-6; D is ambiguous. Germline V lookup: CDR1 SGDLS, CDR2 YYNGEE. The CDR3 is 13 residues long. V shed 0 bases and J shed 10 bases, with 8 bases lying between them.

The chain employs TRBV11-3 and TRBJ2-1; 7 bases map to TRBD1. The CDR3 sequence is 15 residues long. V shed 0 bases, J shed 7 bases, and the junction held 6 bases outside the gene matches. The germline V gene has CDR1 SGHNT and CDR2 YENEEA. In DNA, the CDR3 is TGTGCCAGCAGCTTAGACGGCAGGGGGAGTAATGAGCAGTTCTTC. Translated, it gives CASSLDGRGSNEQFF.

This clone was seen a few times. The rearrangement uses TRBV10-3 and TRBJ2-2; D not resolved. The ends were cut back, 4 bases at V and 1 base at J, with 4 bases in the middle. Germline CDR1 and CDR2: ENHRY and SYGVKD. CDR3 length: 13 amino acids. The CDR3 nucleotides are TGTGCCATCAGTGTGGGGAACACCGGGGAGCTGTTTTTT. This translates into CAISVGNTGELFF.

This sequence joins TRBV6-1 and TRBJ2-1; 7 bases line up with TRBD2. Trimming at V came to 4 bases and at J to 4 bases, leaving 13 bases not matched to a gene. Per the germline V gene, CDR1 is MNHNS and CDR2 is SASEGT. The CDR3 spans 17 residues. The CDR3 spells CASSGVQFGRGYNEQFF. As DNA, the CDR3 is TGTGCCAGCAGTGGCGTCCAATTCGGGCGGGGGTACAATGAGCAGTTCTTC.

The rearrangement links TRBV5-6 to TRBJ1-2; D unresolved. Germline loops: CDR1 SGHDT, CDR2 YYEEEE. Trimming cost V 4 bases and J 8 bases, with 12 bases left between them. The CDR3 is 12 residues long. The CDR3 is CASSLGVDGYTF. The DNA for the CDR3 is TGTGCCAGCAGCCTTGGAGTAGACGGCTACACCTTC.

The chain couples TRBV9 to TRBJ2-7; D not certain. The CDR3 contains 15 residues. The V end was cut by 2 bases, the J end by 0 bases, with 12 bases between. Germline CDR1 reads SGDLS; CDR2 reads YYNGEE. In DNA, the CDR3 is TGTGCCAGCAGCGTTCGAACCGGGCCCTCCTACGAGCAGTACTTC. The encoded protein is CASSVRTGPSYEQYF.

This rearrangement joins TRBV7-2 to TRBJ2-1; unclear D gene. The CDR3 is 14 amino acids. V was shortened by 2 bases and J by 5 bases, with 10 bases between the two germline ends. Per the germline V gene, CDR1 is SGHTA and CDR2 is FQGNSA. CDR3 residues: CASSLLGSHNEQFF. CDR3 coding DNA: TGTGCCAGCAGCTTATTAGGTAGTCACAATGAGCAGTTCTTC.

In this sample, this clone turned up a few times. This chain joins TRBV10-3 and TRBJ1-5, with D perhaps matching TRBD1 (6 bases). Trimming took off 6 bases at V and 3 bases at J, with 9 bases between the two ends. The germline CDR1 and CDR2 sequences are ENHRY and SYGVKD. The CDR3 covers 13 residues. The CDR3 DNA is TGTGCCATCAGCTACAGGGACAATCAGCCCCAGCATTTT. Translated: CAISYRDNQPQHF.

This chain links TRBV27 with TRBJ2-2, with D maybe TRBD1 (6 bases). Germline CDR1 and CDR2: MNHEY and SMNVEV (reference sequence). The CDR3 length is 15 residues. V was clipped by 3 bases and J by 3 bases, with 11 bases between them. This chain's CDR3 is CASSFTGPDTGELFF. CDR3 in DNA: TGTGCCAGCAGTTTCACAGGGCCTGACACCGGGGAGCTGTTTTTT.

The chain is built from TRBV9 and TRBJ1-1; no clear D gene. The germline V and J ends were trimmed by 0 bases and 12 bases, with 12 bases remaining between them. This CDR3 contains 12 residues. Germline CDR1 SGDLS, CDR2 YYNGEE. Here the CDR3 reads CASSVAGPVPFF. The CDR3, as DNA: TGTGCCAGCAGCGTAGCCGGCCCCGTACCTTTCTTT.